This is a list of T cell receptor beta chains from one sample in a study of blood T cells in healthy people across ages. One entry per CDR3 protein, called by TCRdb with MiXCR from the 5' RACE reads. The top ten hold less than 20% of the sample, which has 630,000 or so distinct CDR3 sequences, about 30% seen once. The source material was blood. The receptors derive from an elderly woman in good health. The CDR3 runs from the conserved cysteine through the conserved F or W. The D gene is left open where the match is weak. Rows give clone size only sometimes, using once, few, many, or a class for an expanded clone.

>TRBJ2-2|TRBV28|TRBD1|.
CASSTGTDLTGELFF
TGTGCCAGCAGTACCGGGACAGACCTCACCGGGGAGCTGTTTTTT
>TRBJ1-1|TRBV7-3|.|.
CASSLNSGTLQAFF
TGTGCCAGCAGTTTAAACTCCGGGACACTCCAAGCTTTCTTT
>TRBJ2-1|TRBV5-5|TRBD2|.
CASSAGLATIGTEQFF
TGTGCCAGCAGCGCTGGACTAGCGACCATCGGGACTGAGCAGTTCTTC
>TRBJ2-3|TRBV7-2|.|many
CASSLAPTSTDTQYF
TGTGCCAGCAGCTTAGCTCCGACCAGCACAGATACGCAGTATTTT
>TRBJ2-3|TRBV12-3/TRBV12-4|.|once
CASSLGIGTRGRADVQYF
TGTGCCAGCAGTTTAGGGATTGGTACTAGGGGTAGAGCAGATGTGCAGTATTTT
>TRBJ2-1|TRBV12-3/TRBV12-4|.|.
CASSSRTDNESEQFF
TGTGCCAGCAGTTCCAGGACAGACAATGAGTCTGAACAGTTCTTC
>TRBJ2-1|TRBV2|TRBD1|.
CASSVGQGSLNEQFF
TGTGCCAGCAGTGTGGGACAGGGGTCCCTAAATGAGCAGTTCTTC
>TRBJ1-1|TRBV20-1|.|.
CSARGSSEAFF
TGCAGTGCTAGGGGGAGCTCTGAAGCTTTCTTT
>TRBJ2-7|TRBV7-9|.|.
CASSLYGDLPYEQYF
TGTGCCAGCAGCTTATATGGGGACCTCCCTTACGAGCAGTACTTC
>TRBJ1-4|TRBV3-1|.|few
CASSQTRGFREKLFF
TGTGCCAGCAGCCAAACCAGGGGATTTCGGGAAAAACTGTTTTTT
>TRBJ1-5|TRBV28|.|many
CASSGVRASNQPQHF
TGTGCCAGCAGTGGGGTGAGGGCAAGCAATCAGCCCCAGCATTTT
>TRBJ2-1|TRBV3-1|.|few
CASSQDREVVSYNEQFF
TGTGCCAGCAGCCAAGATAGAGAGGTTGTATCCTACAATGAGCAGTTCTTC
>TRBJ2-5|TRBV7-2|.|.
CASSFFQLETQYF
TGTGCCAGCAGCTTTTTTCAACTGGAGACCCAGTACTTC
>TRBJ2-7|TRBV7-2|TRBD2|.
CASSLVPTSGGTEQYF
TGTGCCAGCAGCTTAGTACCAACTAGCGGGGGGACCGAGCAGTACTTC
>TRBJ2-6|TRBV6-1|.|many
CASSESRSSGANVLTF
TGTGCCAGCAGTGAAAGCCGAAGCTCTGGGGCCAACGTCCTGACTTTC
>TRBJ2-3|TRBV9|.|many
CASSPGGTGLTDTQYF
TGTGCCAGCAGCCCGGGGGGAACAGGGCTTACAGATACGCAGTATTTT
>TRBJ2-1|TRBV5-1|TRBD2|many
CASSLSRLAGYNEQFF
TGCGCCAGCAGCTTATCCAGACTAGCGGGGTACAATGAGCAGTTCTTC
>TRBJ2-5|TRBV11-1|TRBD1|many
CASSSRGQGTETQYF
TGTGCCAGCAGCTCTCGGGGACAGGGAACGGAGACCCAGTACTTC
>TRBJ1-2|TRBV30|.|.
CAWSMAGFKGGYTF
TGTGCCTGGAGTATGGCGGGGTTTAAGGGTGGCTACACCTTC
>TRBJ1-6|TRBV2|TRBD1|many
CASRETGISPLHF
TGTGCCAGCAGGGAGACAGGGATTTCACCCCTCCACTTT
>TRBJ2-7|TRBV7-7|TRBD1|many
CASSLGGAGSYEQYF
TGTGCTAGCAGCTTAGGGGGCGCCGGTTCCTACGAGCAGTACTTC
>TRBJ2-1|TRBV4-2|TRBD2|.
CASSQDPSGGVRETQFF
TGTGCCAGCAGCCAAGATCCAAGCGGGGGGGTTAGGGAGACCCAGTTCTTC
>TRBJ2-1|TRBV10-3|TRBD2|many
CAISERTSGGGYNEQFF
TGTGCCATCAGTGAGAGGACTAGCGGGGGGGGGTACAATGAGCAGTTCTTC
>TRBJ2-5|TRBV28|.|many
CASSSTGRDTLGETQYF
TGTGCCAGCAGTTCCACTGGCCGGGACACCCTTGGAGAGACCCAGTACTTC
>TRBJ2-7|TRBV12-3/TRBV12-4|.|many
CASSLRGGDSYEQYF
TGTGCCAGCAGTTTAAGGGGGGGGGACTCCTACGAGCAGTACTTC
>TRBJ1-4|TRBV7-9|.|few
CASSPLLGQSEKLFF
TGTGCCAGCAGCCCCCTCTTGGGGCAGAGTGAAAAACTGTTTTTT
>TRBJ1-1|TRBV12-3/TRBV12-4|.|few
CASSLGPLGGAFF
TGTGCCAGCAGTTTAGGCCCCCTTGGAGGAGCTTTCTTT
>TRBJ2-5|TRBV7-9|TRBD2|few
CASSLIGGGVLGRETQYF
TGTGCCAGCAGCTTAATCGGCGGGGGGGTACTCGGTCGAGAGACCCAGTACTTC
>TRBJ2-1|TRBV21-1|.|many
CASSKGGGSWNEQFF
TGTGCCAGCAGCAAGGGCGGGGGATCTTGGAATGAGCAGTTCTTC
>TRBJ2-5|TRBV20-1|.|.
CSASDGARQETQYF
TGCAGTGCTAGCGATGGGGCCCGGCAAGAGACCCAGTACTTC
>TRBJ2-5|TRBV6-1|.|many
CASSAREGSTQYF
TGTGCCAGCAGTGCACGCGAAGGATCGACCCAGTACTTC
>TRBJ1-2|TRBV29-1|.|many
CSVERQGTGYTF
TGCAGCGTTGAAAGGCAGGGTACGGGCTACACCTTC
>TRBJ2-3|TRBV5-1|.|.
CASLVDSRWAGTQYF
TGCGCCAGCCTCGTGGACTCCAGGTGGGCAGGTACGCAGTATTTT
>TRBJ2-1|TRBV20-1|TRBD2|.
CSARDLAGDNNEQFF
TGCAGTGCTAGAGATCTAGCGGGAGACAACAATGAGCAGTTCTTC
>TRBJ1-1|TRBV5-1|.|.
CASSPVGSNTEAFF
TGCGCCAGCAGCCCGGTGGGTTCGAACACTGAAGCTTTCTTT
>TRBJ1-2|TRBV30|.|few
CAWSMRGGGGYTF
TGTGCCTGGAGTATGAGGGGGGGAGGTGGCTACACCTTC
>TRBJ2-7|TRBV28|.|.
CASSLLSDRGYEQYF
TGTGCCAGCAGTTTATTGTCGGACAGAGGATACGAGCAGTACTTC
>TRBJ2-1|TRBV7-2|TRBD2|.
CASSFSSGETEQFF
TGTGCCAGCAGCTTTTCTAGCGGGGAGACGGAGCAGTTCTTC
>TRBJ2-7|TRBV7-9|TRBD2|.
CASSSTFRGGNEQYF
TGTGCCAGCAGCTCAACATTCCGGGGGGGGAACGAGCAGTACTTC
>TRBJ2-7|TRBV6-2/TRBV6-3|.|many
CASSYSRASYEQYF
TGTGCCAGCAGTTACTCCAGGGCCTCCTACGAGCAGTACTTC
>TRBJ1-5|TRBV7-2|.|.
CASSLWGPDNQPQHF
TGTGCCAGCAGCTTATGGGGTCCGGATAATCAGCCCCAGCATTTT
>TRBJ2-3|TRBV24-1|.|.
CATSAEQGLSTTDTQYF
TGTGCCACCAGTGCAGAACAGGGATTAAGTACCACAGATACGCAGTATTTT
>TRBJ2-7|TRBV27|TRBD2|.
CASSLWPSSGGANEQYF
TGTGCCAGCAGTTTATGGCCTTCTAGCGGGGGGGCCAATGAGCAGTACTTC
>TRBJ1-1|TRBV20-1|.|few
CSASGREGTEAFF
TGCAGTGCTTCAGGTAGGGAGGGAACTGAAGCTTTCTTT
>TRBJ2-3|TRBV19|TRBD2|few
CASSIREAGGPAQYF
TGTGCCAGTAGTATCAGGGAAGCGGGGGGGCCCGCGCAGTATTTT
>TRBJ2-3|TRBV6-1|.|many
CASSAPAGGDTQYF
TGTGCCAGCAGTGCCCCGGCCGGAGGAGATACGCAGTATTTT
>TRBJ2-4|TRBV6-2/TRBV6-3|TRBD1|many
CASSSGTGATIKYF
TGTGCCAGCAGTTCCGGGACAGGGGCAACGATAAAGTACTTC
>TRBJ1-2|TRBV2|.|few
CASSEQANYYGYTF
TGTGCCAGCAGTGAACAGGCCAACTACTATGGCTACACCTTC
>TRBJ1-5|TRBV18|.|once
CASSPLTGQQPQHF
TGTGCCAGCTCACCCCTTACGGGACAACAGCCCCAGCATTTT
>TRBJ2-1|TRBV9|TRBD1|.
CASSIGTGAHNEQFF
TGTGCCAGCAGCATAGGGACAGGGGCCCACAATGAGCAGTTCTTC
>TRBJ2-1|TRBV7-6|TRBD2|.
CTSSLVMAASGGASFYNEQFF
TGTACCAGCAGCTTAGTTATGGCGGCTAGCGGGGGGGCCAGCTTCTACAATGAGCAGTTCTTC
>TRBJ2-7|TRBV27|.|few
CASTTSPYNEQYF
TGTGCCAGCACTACGTCCCCCTACAATGAGCAGTACTTC
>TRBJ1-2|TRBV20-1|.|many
CSARERGVINYGYTF
TGCAGTGCTAGAGAGCGAGGCGTTATTAACTATGGCTACACCTTC
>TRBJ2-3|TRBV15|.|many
CATSRQENTDTQYF
TGTGCCACCAGCAGACAGGAGAACACAGATACGCAGTATTTT
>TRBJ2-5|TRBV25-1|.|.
CASSEEGPQETQYF
TGTGCCAGCAGTGAGGAGGGACCCCAAGAGACCCAGTACTTC